This T cell receptor (beta chain) comes out of a study of CD8+ T cells in alopecia areata. General study findings and limits: The treated group had a single nonresponder, limiting CD8+ expansion-response conclusions.

CDR3 length: 15 residues. Germline assignment: CDR1 MNHEY and CDR2 SVGAGI. V lost 6 bases to trimming and J lost 6 bases, with 18 bases between them. Note on this clone: Its antigen is unidentified.

The authors extracted RNA and reverse transcribed it into cDNA as the sequencing template. Profiling relied on immunoSEQ multiplex PCR, and the TCRdb table lists in-frame clones only, not all of them. Here the sample spans about 200,000 clones, 60% being singletons. Treatment here: oral pan-JAK inhibitor, 5-10 mg twice daily. The starting material was CD4+ T cells sorted from blood, obtained at week 24, from a patient treated with tofacitinib. The rearrangement uses TRBV6-5 and TRBJ1-5; weak D call: TRBD1 (6 bases). This TCR came from a human donor with alopecia areata. The CDR3: CASSRGGTSVQPQHF. For the CDR3, the DNA is TGTGCCAGCAGCCGCGGGGGGACATCAGTTCAGCCCCAGCATTTT.